Below, 27 T cell receptor beta chains from the same sample are listed, as sequenced in a study of cytomegalovirus exposure and HLA in healthy donors. The study ran its PCR with 60 Vbeta and 13 Jbeta primers. Clones were read by immunoSEQ multiplex PCR, and TCRdb kept only the in-frame ones, dropping some. The table records some 120,000 clones, 75% to 85% of them present only once. The sequencing input was PBMCs. Receptor source: a male donor in good health and CMV-seronegative.

The V call is TRBV15, the J call TRBJ2-7; D is undetermined. Germline-derived CDR1 and CDR2 are LNHNV and YYDKDF (reference sequence). Trimming took off 5 bases at V and 4 bases at J, with 9 bases between the two ends. The CDR3 totals 12 residues. The DNA for the CDR3 is TGTGCCACCAGCGCAACTACGTACGAGCAGTACTTC. Its translation: CATSATTYEQYF.

This clone has just a few counts. The chain couples TRBV19 to TRBJ1-3; D is undetermined. V lost 2 bases and J 7 bases, leaving 9 bases between the germline ends. The CDR3 extends over 13 amino acids. Germline V gene sequence: CDR1 LNHDA, CDR2 SQIVND (reference sequence). CDR3 bases: TGTGCCAGTAGTATAATGCAAGCCAACACCATATATTTT. This encodes CASSIMQANTIYF.

With respect to this clone: Relative to the germline gene, one junction end is altered; a read error may explain this. This chain connects TRBV4-3 to TRBJ2-4; 10 bases line up with TRBD1. In germline, CDR1 is LGHNA, CDR2 YSLEER. The CDR3 is 14 amino acids. The CDR3 protein is CASSPTGGKNSQYF. DNA for the CDR3: TGCGCCAGCAGCCCGACAGGGGGCAAAAACAGTCAGTACTTC.

This clone has a single count. J is TRBJ2-5 and V is TRBV10-1, with D perhaps TRBD1 (5 bases). The assigned J gene may be wrong: the sequence end matches TRBJ2-7 better. The CDR3 sequence is 16 residues long. Germline V gives CDR1 WNHNN, CDR2 SYGVQD (reference sequence). CDR3 residues: CASSAVRGTGSYEQYF. DNA of the CDR3: TGCGCCAGCAGTGCTGTCCGCGGCACAGGCTCCTACGAGCAGTACTTC.

This rearrangement joins TRBV27 to TRBJ1-2, with a weak D call TRBD1 (6 bases). Germline V lookup: CDR1 MNHEY, CDR2 SMNVEV (reference sequence). The CDR3 is 16 amino acids. V dropped 3 bases and J dropped 8 bases, with 22 bases sitting between them. CDR3 bases: TGTGCCAGCAGTTTGAACACAGGGAGGGGGATCGGGGGCTACACCTTC. Residues: CASSLNTGRGIGGYTF.

This clone was seen a single time. The chain employs TRBV9 and TRBJ2-2; 12 bases agree with TRBD2. With 2 bases clipped from V and 5 bases from J, the junction kept 7 bases outside the gene matches. Germline V gives CDR1 SGDLS, CDR2 YYNGEE. This CDR3 comprises 17 residues. CDR3 DNA sequence: TGTGCCAGCAGCGTTCTAGCGGGAGGGCCACGGACCGGGGAGCTGTTTTTT. Translation gives CASSVLAGGPRTGELFF.

The chain is built from TRBV28 and TRBJ1-5; 9 bases agree with TRBD1. The CDR3 spans 16 residues. The V segment lost 4 bases and the J segment 0 bases; nucleotides outside the gene matches: 4. The germline gives CDR1 MDHEN, CDR2 SYDVKM. The CDR3 region has the DNA TGTGCCAGCAGTTGGGGACAGGGTGATAGCAATCAGCCCCAGCATTTT. Its protein product is CASSWGQGDSNQPQHF.

This chain links TRBV28 with TRBJ1-5; 8 bases are a match to TRBD1. The V gene end was trimmed by 2 bases and the J gene end by 7 bases; junction bases not matched to a gene: 4. The CDR3 runs to 14 residues. CDR1 is MDHEN, CDR2 SYDVKM, per germline. The CDR3 here is CASSLGQGTQPQHF. The DNA for the CDR3 is TGTGCCAGCAGTTTAGGACAGGGCACCCAGCCCCAGCATTTT.

J is TRBJ1-2 and V is TRBV4-3; 9 bases are shared with TRBD1. The V gene's germline CDR1 is LGHNA and CDR2 YSLEER. J was trimmed by 1 base and V by 3 bases; bases with no gene match: 3. The CDR3 loop spans 15 amino acids. This CDR3 reads CASSQWDRDNYGYTF. In DNA, the CDR3 is TGCGCCAGCAGCCAGTGGGACAGGGATAACTATGGCTACACCTTC.

The chain is built from TRBV9 and TRBJ2-3; D is possibly TRBD2 (6 bases). The germline gives CDR1 SGDLS, CDR2 YYNGEE. The CDR3 runs 15 residues. V shed 3 bases and J shed 1 base, with 12 bases lying between them. The CDR3 DNA sequence: TGTGCCAGCAGCGCGGAGGGCACCCGCACAGATACGCAGTATTTT. This gives the protein CASSAEGTRTDTQYF.

The chain combines TRBV6-4 with TRBJ2-4, with D possibly matching TRBD2 (6 bases). Trimming stripped 2 bases from V and 7 bases from J, with 12 bases between. This CDR3 is built from 14 residues. Germline CDR1 MRHNA, CDR2 SNTAGT. CDR3 coding DNA: TGTGCCAGCAGTGACGGCGGGGAAGGGAACATTCAGTACTTC. Translated: CASSDGGEGNIQYF.

This clone appeared once. The CDR3 is CAWSHRGTKNIQYF. CDR3 DNA: TGTGCCTGGAGTCACAGGGGAACCAAAAACATTCAGTACTTC. The chain joins TRBV30 to TRBJ2-4; 7 nucleotides match TRBD1. The CDR3 spans 14 residues. Germline CDR1 and CDR2: GTSNPN and SVGIG (reference sequence). V was pared by 2 bases and J by 2 bases, with 3 bases of the junction left unmatched.

The gene calls are TRBV5-1 and TRBJ1-2; TRBD1 matches at 9 bases. The V gene end was trimmed by 4 bases and the J gene end by 6 bases; junction bases not matched to a gene: 7. The CDR3 runs 14 residues. In germline, CDR1 is SGHRS, CDR2 YFSETQ. CDR3 DNA: TGCGCCAGCAGCCCCGGGTGGACAGGGGATGGCTACACCTTC. Its protein is CASSPGWTGDGYTF.

The chain is built from TRBV14 and TRBJ2-2, with D unresolved. With 1 base removed from V and 3 bases from J, the gap between germline ends came to 6 bases. The V gene's germline CDR1 is SGHDN and CDR2 FVKESK. The CDR3 runs 14 residues. CDR3 sequence reads: CASSQAQYTGELFF. For the CDR3, the DNA is TGTGCCAGCAGCCAAGCCCAGTACACCGGGGAGCTGTTTTTT.

Concerning this clone: A junction boundary mismatches the germline segment, possibly from a read error. The V call is TRBV19, the J call TRBJ2-6; possibly TRBD1 for D (6 bases). CDR1 LNHDA and CDR2 SQIVND come from the germline V gene (reference sequence). The CDR3 extends over 16 amino acids. The CDR3 loop is CASSILTGSGANGLTF. DNA for the CDR3: TGTGCCAGTAGTATACTTACAGGGTCTGGGGCCAACGGCCTGACTTTC.

CDR3 loop: CASADGGGGTDTQYF. CDR3 sequence (DNA): TGTGCCAGCGCCGACGGGGGGGGAGGGACAGATACGCAGTATTTT. V usage is TRBV6-4 and J usage is TRBJ2-3, with 8 positions matching TRBD2. Germline V gives CDR1 MRHNA, CDR2 SNTAGT. This CDR3 region has 15 residues. The trim removed 8 bases at V and 3 bases at J, leaving 10 bases unmatched.

The gene calls are TRBV9 and TRBJ2-3; D is ambiguous. The germline gives CDR1 SGDLS, CDR2 YYNGEE. The CDR3 consists of 15 residues. Trimming stripped 2 bases from V and 3 bases from J, with 13 bases between. The CDR3, as DNA: TGTGCCAGCAGCGTTGGTAGCTCCTTAACAGATACGCAGTATTTT. Protein sequence: CASSVGSSLTDTQYF.

The rearrangement links TRBV30 to TRBJ1-5; perhaps TRBD1 as D (6 bases). The CDR3 runs 13 residues. The germline V gene has CDR1 GTSNPN and CDR2 SVGIG (reference sequence). Trimming removed 2 bases at V and 4 bases at J, with 9 bases between. The CDR3 DNA reads TGTGCCTGGAGTAGGGGGTTGAATCAGCCCCAGCATTTT. It translates to CAWSRGLNQPQHF.

The chain has TRBV19 and TRBJ2-7; 7 nucleotides line up with TRBD2. V trimming: 2 bases; J trimming: 4 bases; junction bases outside the gene matches: 5. The CDR3 totals 14 residues. The germline CDR1 and CDR2 sequences are LNHDA and SQIVND (reference sequence). The CDR3 loop is CASSIHGGSYEQYF. CDR3 in DNA: TGTGCCAGTAGTATACACGGCGGGAGTTACGAGCAGTACTTC.

This chain joins TRBV25-1 and TRBJ1-2; D is unclear. Deletions cut 1 base from V and 2 bases from J, with 5 bases between. The CDR3 spans 13 residues. Germline assignment: CDR1 MGHDK and CDR2 SYGVNS. For the CDR3, the DNA is TGTGCCAGCAGTGAATCCGGGAACTATGGCTACACCTTC. Amino acids: CASSESGNYGYTF.

The chain is built from TRBV2 and TRBJ1-1; TRBD1 might be the D (5 bases). V was pared by 6 bases and J by 5 bases, with 16 bases between. Germline lookup yields CDR1 SNHLY and CDR2 FYNNEI. This CDR3 region has 14 residues. CDR3 sequence reads: CASRGVQGRTEAFF. The CDR3 nucleotides are TGTGCCAGCAGGGGCGTTCAGGGTAGAACTGAAGCTTTCTTT.

The chain joins TRBV9 to TRBJ2-1; 13 nucleotides agree with TRBD2. This CDR3 comprises 17 residues. Trimming took 4 bases from V and 0 from J; bases not matched to a gene: 4. In germline, CDR1 is SGDLS, CDR2 YYNGEE. The CDR3 loop reads CASSRTSGGFSYNEQFF. In DNA form, the CDR3 reads TGTGCCAGCAGCCGGACTAGCGGGGGTTTCTCCTACAATGAGCAGTTCTTC.

J is TRBJ2-3 and V is TRBV7-9; 11 nucleotides agree with TRBD2. Per the germline V gene, CDR1 is SEHNR and CDR2 is FQNEAQ (reference sequence). CDR3 length equals 15 residues. Trimming removed 3 bases from V and 5 bases from J; junction bases left unmatched: 4. The CDR3 DNA reads TGTGCCAGCAGCTTTAGCGGGGGGGCCGAAGATACGCAGTATTTT. Translation gives CASSFSGGAEDTQYF.

The DNA for the CDR3 is TGTGCCAGCAGCCCTCCTACAGTAACCTACGAGCAGTACTTC. Protein sequence: CASSPPTVTYEQYF. This chain joins TRBV7-9 and TRBJ2-7; D remains unclear. This CDR3 comprises 14 residues. Germline values: CDR1 SEHNR, CDR2 FQNEAQ (reference sequence). Trimming shortened V by 5 bases and J by 2 bases, and 13 bases separated the two germline ends. Supplemented by reference TRBV7-9 and TRBJ2-7, the full variable domain reads DTGVSQNPRHKITKRGQNVTFRCDPISEHNRLYWYRQTLGQGPEFLTYFQNEAQLEKSRLLSDRFSAERPKGSFSTLEIQRTEQGDSAMYLCASSPPTVTYEQYFGPGTRLTVT.

The chain combines TRBV7-9 with TRBJ2-3; 7 bases map to TRBD1. After removal of 3 bases from V and 6 bases from J, the junction contained 3 bases not matched to a gene. CDR1 is SEHNR, CDR2 FQNEAQ, per germline (reference sequence). The length of the CDR3 is 13 residues. The CDR3 region is CASSLGTADTQYF. In nucleotides, the CDR3 is TGTGCCAGCAGCTTGGGGACAGCTGATACGCAGTATTTT.

Only a few counts were recorded for this clone. The chain is built from TRBV6-5 and TRBJ2-3, with D maybe TRBD1 (5 bases). The CDR3 sequence is 15 residues long. V lost 4 bases to trimming and J lost 0 bases, with 11 bases between them. The V gene's germline CDR1 is MNHEY and CDR2 SVGAGI. This CDR3 is CASSSTEVSTDTQYF. The CDR3 DNA reads as TGTGCCAGCAGTTCGACAGAAGTAAGCACAGATACGCAGTATTTT.

The rearrangement uses TRBV19 and TRBJ2-7; 7 bases agree with TRBD1. This CDR3 has 13 residues. Germline CDR1 reads LNHDA; CDR2 reads SQIVND (reference sequence). V shed 3 bases and J 9 bases; nucleotides not matched to a gene: 8. The CDR3 region has the DNA TGTGCCAGTAGTATGCGGGCAGGGGGTTTGCAGTACTTC. Residues: CASSMRAGGLQYF.